Following are 11 T cell receptor beta chains from one sample sequenced in a study of cytomegalovirus exposure and HLA in healthy donors (dated by TCRdb to the late 2010s). Libraries were constructed by the immunoSEQ multiplex PCR assay. For the multiplex PCR, a mixture combining 60 forward primers for TCR Vbeta segments and 13 reverse primers for TCR Jbeta segments was used. TCRdb mirrors the immuneACCESS table, restricted to in-frame sequences. Some clones are absent from its copies; in checked studies, under half trace to an unresolved V gene, and the reason for the others is unknown. Here the sample has about 150,000 clones; around 80% occur a single time. The ten largest clones represent under 1.5% of the sample. The sequenced sample consisted of PBMCs. Receptor source: a young man in good health and CMV-seronegative.

The chain carries TRBV18 and TRBJ1-1, with unresolved D. This CDR3 has 12 residues. Germline lookup yields CDR1 KGHSH and CDR2 LQKENI. Trimming pared 6 bases from V and 8 bases from J, leaving 13 bases between. The CDR3 protein is CASSPKAGEAFF. The CDR3 DNA reads TGTGCCAGCTCCCCAAAAGCCGGGGAAGCTTTCTTT.

The chain is built from TRBV6-6 and TRBJ2-5; unclear D gene. The V gene lost 5 bases and the J gene lost 4 bases, with 17 bases spanning the gap. The V gene's germline CDR1 is MNHNY and CDR2 SVGAGI (reference sequence). This CDR3 spans 15 amino acids. For the CDR3, the DNA is TGTGCCAGCAGTACCTCCATGTCGGGTATAGAGACCCAGTACTTC. Protein product: CASSTSMSGIETQYF.

V is TRBV10-3 and J is TRBJ1-1; 8 bases align to TRBD1. Trimming removed 3 bases from V and 11 bases from J; junction bases left unmatched: 8. This CDR3 contains 13 residues. CDR1 is ENHRY and CDR2 is SYGVKD in the germline V gene. The CDR3 is CAISEPQGAGAFF. CDR3 coding DNA: TGTGCCATCAGTGAACCGCAGGGGGCCGGGGCTTTCTTT.

The rearrangement joins TRBV18 to TRBJ1-1; D possibly corresponds to TRBD1 (5 bases). The V and J ends lost 2 bases and 6 bases respectively, with 7 bases between them. The CDR3 is 12 residues long. Per the germline V gene, CDR1 is KGHSH and CDR2 is LQKENI. The CDR3 here is CASSPNRPEAFF. The DNA for the CDR3 is TGTGCCAGCTCACCAAACAGGCCTGAAGCTTTCTTT.

V gene TRBV19 combines with J gene TRBJ2-2; TRBD2 agrees at 7 bases. V lost 7 bases and J lost 6; bases outside the gene matches: 8. Germline V gene sequence: CDR1 LNHDA, CDR2 SQIVND (reference sequence). This CDR3 has 14 residues. CDR3 coding DNA: TGTGCCAGTAATAGGGCGGGGAGGGCCGGGGAGCTGTTTTTT. Amino acids: CASNRAGRAGELFF.

The chain carries TRBV6-5 and TRBJ2-5; possibly TRBD1 for D (6 bases). Germline CDR1 MNHEY, CDR2 SVGAGI. The CDR3 has 14 amino acids. The germline V and J ends were trimmed by 6 bases and 4 bases, with 15 bases remaining between them. CDR3 sequence reads: CASSPRTAGETQYF. In DNA, the CDR3 is TGTGCCAGCAGCCCCAGGACAGCCGGAGAGACCCAGTACTTC.

The genes are TRBV9 and TRBJ2-5; tentative D call: TRBD2 (6 bases). Germline CDR1 SGDLS, CDR2 YYNGEE. The CDR3 spans 15 residues. Trimming took off 2 bases at V and 1 base at J, with 12 bases between the two ends. The CDR3 spells CASSVGGGPQETQYF. The CDR3 region has the DNA TGTGCCAGCAGCGTCGGGGGAGGCCCCCAAGAGACCCAGTACTTC.

The V gene is TRBV10-3, the J gene TRBJ2-2; possible D gene TRBD2, 6 bases. V was cut by 2 bases and J by 0 bases, with 13 bases left in between. Germline V gene data show CDR1 as ENHRY and CDR2 as SYGVKD. The CDR3 length is 17 residues. Here the CDR3 DNA reads TGTGCCATCAGTGAGCCCACGGGAGTTTCGAACACCGGGGAGCTGTTTTTT. The encoded protein is CAISEPTGVSNTGELFF.

The chain employs TRBV19 and TRBJ2-5, with a possible D match to TRBD1 (5 bases). The last part of the DNA fits TRBJ2-7 better; the J call may be wrong. This CDR3 is 13 amino acids long. CDR1 is LNHDA and CDR2 is SQIVND in the germline V gene (reference sequence). The CDR3 sequence: CASSYDSSYEQYF. In DNA form, the CDR3 reads TGTGCCAGTAGTTATGACAGCTCCTACGAGCAGTACTTC.

CDR3: CASNPGTGNEKLFF. The CDR3 DNA reads TGTGCCAGCAATCCCGGGACAGGGAATGAAAAACTGTTTTTT. The rearrangement uses TRBV28 and TRBJ1-4, with 9 nucleotides matching TRBD1. With V trimmed by 7 bases and J by 5 bases, 5 bases remained unmatched. This CDR3 spans 14 amino acids. The germline V gene encodes CDR1 MDHEN and CDR2 SYDVKM.

The J gene is TRBJ2-7, the V gene TRBV7-2, with a tentative D call TRBD1 (6 bases). Trimming shortened V by 9 bases and J by 0 bases, and 12 bases separated the two germline ends. CDR3 length: 13 residues. The germline V gene encodes CDR1 SGHTA and CDR2 FQGNSA. The CDR3 DNA sequence: TGTGCCAGTACGCCGGACAGCTCCTACGAGCAGTACTTC. It encodes CASTPDSSYEQYF. Full variable domain (rest looked up from reference TRBV7-2 and TRBJ2-7): GAGVSQSPSNKVTEKGKDVELRCDPISGHTALYWYRQSLGQGLEFLIYFQGNSAPDKSGLPSDRFSAERTGGSVSTLTIQRTQQEDSAVYLCASTPDSSYEQYFGPGTRLTVT.